This TCR beta chain was captured in a study of regulatory T cells in long-lasting Graves disease. Study-level points and caveats: Persistent disease samples used TRBV28, TRBJ1-2 and TRBJ2-5 preferentially.

Regarding time point: newly diagnosed GD, antithyroid drugs for less than 3 months. After RNA was extracted from PBMCs, the TCR library was made from it. From germline, CDR1 is LNHDA and CDR2 SQIVND (reference sequence). The CDR3 spans 15 residues. Trimming pared 5 bases from V and 1 base from J, leaving 14 bases between. To make TCR beta libraries, researchers used iRepertoire HTBI primers and Arm-PCR of CDR3 regions. MiXCR, run by TCRdb on the multiplex PCR reads, gives a single entry per CDR3 protein. Among 400,000 to 650,000 distinct CDR3 sequences, roughly 15% were seen once, and the ten largest hold roughly 25%. Regarding this clonotype: Its antigen is currently unknown.

Another study also made use of these data, one on T cells in Graves' hyperthyroidism and ophthalmopathy. Per that study: Stable disease denoted Graves' hyperthyroidism without ophthalmopathy progression within 18 months. First-round RT-PCR with HTBI primers amplified the TCR CDR3 region. Appearing also in blood were most of the thyroid clonotypes expanded above 0.001.

Sequencing was performed on peripheral blood mononuclear cells (PBMCs), taken at new diagnosis, from a patient treated with antithyroid drugs. This TCR was recovered from a middle-aged woman with Graves disease. This chain connects TRBV19 to TRBJ1-1; D remains unclear. The CDR3 coding sequence is TGTGCCAGTAGTCTGCAGACCCAGAAGAACACTGAAGCTTTCTTT. Translated, it gives CASSLQTQKNTEAFF.